Presented here are 30 T cell receptor beta chains from one specimen sequenced in a study of shared clonotypes between healthy human individuals. Selected positively for CCR7 and CD45RO-negative, naive CD8 cells excluded terminally differentiated effector memory CD45RA+ cells. TCRdb's copy holds only in-frame clones and misses some; the assay was immunoSEQ multiplex PCR. The sample includes about 700,000 clones, about 91% of them seen just once. The sequenced material came from naive CD8+ T cells sorted from blood. These receptors were collected from a man aged 30 to 39 in good health.

About this clone itself: Different DNA sequences within this sample yield the same CDR3. The J gene is TRBJ2-1, the V gene TRBV9; unclear D gene. CDR1 and CDR2 from the germline V gene are SGDLS and YYNGEE. The CDR3 is 11 amino acids. Trimming removed 7 bases at V and 2 bases at J, with 4 bases between. The CDR3 spells CASGAYNEQFF. For the CDR3, the DNA is TGTGCCAGCGGCGCCTACAATGAGCAGTTCTTC.

This chain uses TRBV13 with TRBJ2-2; 7 bases map to TRBD1. CDR3 length: 15 residues. V lost 3 bases, J lost 2 bases, and 3 bases stayed unmatched. Looked up from germline, CDR1 is PRHDT and CDR2 is FYEKMQ (reference sequence). CDR3 DNA sequence: TGTGCCAGCAGCTTTTACAGGGGCAACACCGGGGAGCTGTTTTTT. Translating it yields CASSFYRGNTGELFF.

The genes are TRBV7-2 and TRBJ2-1; the D call may be TRBD1 or TRBD2 (5 bases each). Looked up from germline, CDR1 is SGHTA and CDR2 is FQGNSA. The length of the CDR3 is 16 residues. V was clipped by 1 base and J by 2 bases, with 12 bases between them. The CDR3 sequence: CASSLEFRGPYNEQFF. In DNA form, the CDR3 reads TGTGCCAGCAGCTTAGAGTTCCGGGGCCCCTACAATGAGCAGTTCTTC.

This rearrangement joins TRBV7-2 to TRBJ2-5; D is undetermined. The end of the DNA aligns better with TRBJ2-7, so the J call may be wrong. The CDR3 contains 13 residues. Looked up from germline, CDR1 is SGHTA and CDR2 is FQGNSA. In DNA, the CDR3 is TGTGCCAGCAGACGAAGTACCTACGACGAGCAGTACTTC. Translated, it gives CASRRSTYDEQYF.

The rearrangement links TRBV11-2 to TRBJ2-5; D unclear. The V end was cut by 1 base, the J end by 5 bases, with 17 bases between. Germline V gene sequence: CDR1 SGHAT, CDR2 FQNNGV. The length of the CDR3 is 16 residues. In DNA, the CDR3 is TGTGCCAGCAGCTTAGGTGGGTCAGTCGGATGGGAGACCCAGTACTTC. It specifies CASSLGGSVGWETQYF.

In its sample, this clone was seen once. The gene calls are TRBV29-1 and TRBJ2-3; TRBD1 matches 8 bases. Germline CDR1 SQVTM, CDR2 ANQGSEA. The ends lost 6 bases at V and 8 bases at J; junction bases unmatched: 10. The CDR3 contains 13 residues. CDR3 coding DNA: TGCAGCGTGCTGGACAGGGTAACTGCTACGCAGTATTTT. It encodes CSVLDRVTATQYF.

As regards this clone: Other DNA sequences in the same sample also yield this CDR3. This sequence joins TRBV9 and TRBJ2-3; 8 nucleotides agree with TRBD2. With 0 bases clipped from V and 0 bases from J, the junction kept 0 bases outside the gene matches. The germline V gene encodes CDR1 SGDLS and CDR2 YYNGEE. This CDR3 is 15 amino acids long. The CDR3 spells CASSVASGSTDTQYF. The DNA of the CDR3 is TGTGCCAGCAGCGTAGCTAGCGGGAGCACAGATACGCAGTATTTT.

This clone has a single count. V is TRBV25-1 and J is TRBJ2-1; a weak D match, TRBD1 (6 bases). This CDR3 contains 16 residues. V gave up 4 bases and J gave up 6 bases, with 19 bases separating them. Germline V lookup: CDR1 MGHDK, CDR2 SYGVNS. In nucleotides, the CDR3 is TGTGCCAGCAGTGGGGGGCCGGGACGGCAGGCCAATGAGCAGTTCTTC. Translated, it gives CASSGGPGRQANEQFF.

The gene calls are TRBV27 and TRBJ2-7, with 7 bases identical to TRBD1. The CDR3 has 13 residues. CDR1 is MNHEY and CDR2 is SMNVEV in the germline V gene (reference sequence). V was pared by 5 bases and J by 2 bases, with 3 bases of the junction left unmatched. The CDR3 reads CASSHGTAYEQYF. CDR3 DNA: TGTGCCAGCAGTCACGGGACAGCCTACGAGCAGTACTTC.

This chain links TRBV10-1 with TRBJ2-1, with D uncertain. From germline, CDR1 is WNHNN and CDR2 SYGVQD (reference sequence). The CDR3 is made up of 15 amino acids. V was trimmed by 0 bases and J by 2 bases, leaving 8 bases between them. CDR3 amino acids: CASSESSGPYNEQFF. Written as DNA, the CDR3 is TGCGCCAGCAGTGAGTCCTCGGGTCCCTACAATGAGCAGTTCTTC.

The V gene is TRBV11-2, the J gene TRBJ2-3; 11 positions agree with TRBD2. This CDR3 contains 16 residues. The J segment lost 5 bases and the V segment lost 1 base, leaving 5 bases of the junction unmatched. The germline CDR1 and CDR2 sequences are SGHAT and FQNNGV. CDR3 residues: CASSLGTSGRVDTQYF. In DNA, the CDR3 is TGTGCCAGCAGCTTAGGAACTAGCGGGAGAGTAGATACGCAGTATTTT.

The chain joins TRBV4-1 to TRBJ2-5, with 10 bases that match TRBD1. Germline CDR1 MGHRA, CDR2 YSYEKL. V lost 3 bases and J lost 11; bases outside the gene matches: 12. There are 15 residues in the CDR3. This CDR3 reads CASSHSGGQGKSQYF. In DNA form, the CDR3 reads TGCGCCAGCAGCCATTCCGGGGGACAGGGGAAGTCTCAGTACTTC.

The chain has TRBV30 and TRBJ2-6; 8 bases line up with TRBD1. The V gene end was trimmed by 2 bases and the J gene end by 4 bases; junction bases not matched to a gene: 13. Germline V gene sequence: CDR1 GTSNPN, CDR2 SVGIG (reference sequence). CDR3 size: 18 residues. CDR3 region: CAWSPPDRELTGANVLTF. In DNA form, the CDR3 reads TGTGCCTGGAGTCCTCCGGACAGGGAATTAACCGGGGCCAACGTCCTGACTTTC. The variable domain in full, with the rest retrieved from reference TRBV30 and TRBJ2-6, is SQTIHQWPATLVQPVGSPLSLECTVEGTSNPNLYWYRQAAGRGLQLLFYSVGIGQISSEVPQNLSASRPQDRQFILSSKKLLLSDSGFYLCAWSPPDRELTGANVLTFGAGSRLTVL.

The chain recombines TRBV28 with TRBJ1-2, with TRBD1 matching 9 bases. Germline V gene lookup returns CDR1 MDHEN and CDR2 SYDVKM. There are 13 residues in the CDR3. With 4 bases clipped from V and 5 bases from J, the junction kept 2 bases outside the gene matches. CDR3 region: CASSYGTGYGYTF. CDR3 coding DNA: TGTGCCAGCAGTTATGGGACAGGGTATGGCTACACCTTC.

This chain uses TRBV11-2 with TRBJ2-1, with D possibly matching TRBD1 (5 bases). This CDR3 region has 12 residues. Germline V gene lookup returns CDR1 SGHAT and CDR2 FQNNGV. The V end lost 4 bases, the J end lost 8 bases, and 9 bases lay between the germline ends. CDR3 in DNA: TGTGCCAGCAGCTCACCAGGGTATGAGCAGTTCTTC. Translating it yields CASSSPGYEQFF.

The V gene is TRBV30, the J gene TRBJ2-1; 10 bases map to TRBD2. Germline V lookup: CDR1 GTSNPN, CDR2 SVGIG (reference sequence). The V gene end was trimmed by 2 bases and the J gene end by 4 bases; junction bases not matched to a gene: 2. The CDR3 length is 14 residues. CDR3 protein: CAWSLAGAYNEQFF. CDR3 in DNA: TGTGCCTGGAGTCTAGCGGGAGCGTACAATGAGCAGTTCTTC.

This chain uses TRBV11-2 with TRBJ2-3; TRBD1 agrees at 7 bases. The V gene end was trimmed by 3 bases and the J gene end by 4 bases; junction bases not matched to a gene: 7. The CDR3 is 15 amino acids. Germline CDR1 and CDR2: SGHAT and FQNNGV. Here the CDR3 DNA reads TGTGCCAGCAGCTTTTATCGACAGGGCGCAGATACGCAGTATTTT. This codes for CASSFYRQGADTQYF.

Points on this clone: Other DNA sequences within the sample encode an identical CDR3. The V and J genes are TRBV6-6 and TRBJ2-7, with D possibly being TRBD2 (7 bases). The CDR3 spans 16 residues. V lost 0 bases, J lost 0 bases, and 12 bases lay in between. The germline V gene has CDR1 MNHNY and CDR2 SVGAGI (reference sequence). The CDR3 sequence is CASSYSGGTSSYEQYF. The CDR3 bases are TGTGCCAGCAGTTACTCCGGGGGGACAAGCTCCTACGAGCAGTACTTC.

This clone was observed once. The genes are TRBV28 and TRBJ1-4; possible D gene TRBD1, 5 bases. V was cut by 7 bases and J by 8 bases, with 17 bases left in between. The CDR3 spans 14 residues. Germline values: CDR1 MDHEN, CDR2 SYDVKM. This CDR3 reads CASTSGQGGEKLFF. CDR3 DNA: TGTGCCAGCACCAGCGGGCAGGGTGGAGAAAAACTGTTTTTT. The variable domain in full, with the rest retrieved from reference TRBV28 and TRBJ1-4, is DVKVTQSSRYLVKRTGEKVFLECVQDMDHENMFWYRQDPGLGLRLIYFSYDVKMKEKGDIPEGYSVSREKKERFSLILESASTNQTSMYLCASTSGQGGEKLFFGSGTQLSVL.

V and J are TRBV15 and TRBJ1-1; 8 positions agree with TRBD1. The CDR3 extends over 17 amino acids. Germline CDR1 and CDR2: LNHNV and YYDKDF (reference sequence). Trimming cost V 2 bases and J 6 bases; bases outside gene matches: 14. CDR3 protein: CATSRLGGGTQGAEAFF. CDR3 sequence (DNA): TGTGCCACCAGCAGATTGGGAGGGGGGACACAGGGGGCTGAAGCTTTCTTT.

CDR3 coding DNA: TGTGCCAGCAGCAAAGTGGAGACCCAGTACTTC. This encodes CASSKVETQYF. The chain is built from TRBV21-1 and TRBJ2-5. TRBV21-1 is listed as a pseudogene. The CDR3 totals 11 residues.

The gene calls are TRBV6-5 and TRBJ2-3, with a weak D call TRBD1 (6 bases). Trimming stripped 0 bases from V and 4 bases from J, with 14 bases between. This CDR3 contains 16 residues. Germline CDR1 reads MNHEY; CDR2 reads SVGAGI. The chain's CDR3 is CASSYSPDSSPDTQYF. CDR3 in DNA: TGTGCCAGCAGTTACTCGCCGGACAGTTCCCCAGATACGCAGTATTTT.

Turning to this clone: Within the sample, other DNA sequences also encode this same CDR3. The chain links TRBV27 to TRBJ1-5; D not certain. Trimming took off 2 bases at V and 6 bases at J, with 5 bases between the two ends. CDR1 MNHEY and CDR2 SMNVEV come from the germline V gene (reference sequence). The CDR3 covers 12 residues. The CDR3 DNA reads as TGTGCCAGCAGTTTACTTGGTCAGCCCCAGCATTTT. This sequence encodes CASSLLGQPQHF.

The chain links TRBV28 to TRBJ1-2; 8 nucleotides match TRBD1. Trimming at V came to 5 bases and at J to 8 bases, leaving 13 bases not matched to a gene. From germline, CDR1 is MDHEN and CDR2 SYDVKM. The CDR3 length is 15 residues. The CDR3 sequence: CASSRLAGGLEGYTF. CDR3 in DNA: TGTGCCAGCAGTAGATTGGCAGGGGGCTTGGAGGGCTACACCTTC.

This rearrangement joins TRBV27 to TRBJ2-1; 10 bases are a match to TRBD1. CDR3 length: 15 residues. Germline trimming cut 5 bases from V and 5 bases from J; bases unmatched to any gene: 6. The V gene's germline CDR1 is MNHEY and CDR2 SMNVEV (reference sequence). The CDR3, as DNA: TGTGCCAGCAGTCATGGACAGGGGGGAAACAATGAGCAGTTCTTC. Its translation is CASSHGQGGNNEQFF.

This chain uses TRBV9 with TRBJ2-1, with D unresolved. Per germline, CDR1 SGDLS and CDR2 YYNGEE. The CDR3 length is 13 residues. V lost 4 bases and J 5 bases, leaving 10 bases between the germline ends. CDR3 in amino acids: CASSTWTNNEQFF. In DNA form, the CDR3 reads TGTGCCAGCAGCACATGGACCAACAATGAGCAGTTCTTC.

The genes are TRBV9 and TRBJ2-2; D call uncertain. The CDR3 is 13 amino acids. Deletions cut 9 bases from V and 3 bases from J, with 12 bases between. Germline CDR1 reads SGDLS; CDR2 reads YYNGEE. CDR3 amino acids: CATSLGDTGELFF. In nucleotides, the CDR3 is TGTGCCACCAGTCTCGGAGACACCGGGGAGCTGTTTTTT.

CDR3 in amino acids: CASTPGGIQHEQFF. The CDR3, as DNA: TGTGCCAGCACCCCTGGGGGCATTCAGCATGAGCAGTTCTTC. This chain links TRBV27 with TRBJ2-1; a possible D gene is TRBD1 (6 bases). Germline V lookup: CDR1 MNHEY, CDR2 SMNVEV (reference sequence). The CDR3 is 14 residues long. Trimming pared 7 bases from V and 8 bases from J, leaving 18 bases between.

This chain links TRBV27 with TRBJ2-7; 14 positions match TRBD2. The germline V gene has CDR1 MNHEY and CDR2 SMNVEV (reference sequence). This CDR3 region has 18 residues. V lost 5 bases, J lost 2 bases, and 11 bases stayed unmatched. CDR3 nucleotides: TGTGCCAGCAGTCTCACGGGACTAGCGGGAGCGTTAACCTACGAGCAGTACTTC. It specifies CASSLTGLAGALTYEQYF.

This chain joins TRBV11-2 and TRBJ2-7, with TRBD2 identical over 8 bases. CDR3 length equals 15 residues. J gave up 6 bases and V 5 bases, and 12 bases lay outside the gene matches. Germline CDR1 and CDR2: SGHAT and FQNNGV. CDR3: CASSVLLAAEGEQYF. In DNA form, the CDR3 reads TGTGCCAGCAGCGTACTACTAGCGGCCGAAGGCGAGCAGTACTTC.